This T cell receptor beta chain was sequenced during a study of cytomegalovirus exposure and HLA in healthy donors (dated by TCRdb to about 2017). Regarding the research as a whole: According to an earlier analysis of a few hundred of the donors, roughly 180 million T cells yielded approximately 120 million unique TCR beta sequences and about 300 Gb of sequence data. About 330 gigabases of sequencing data and 91 million or so unique TCR sequences made up an early release that covered 640 HLA-typed donors. Of the roughly 400 genotyped donors, around 81% fell in the genetic ancestry cluster associated with self-reported Caucasian donors. The study aimed to test whether signatures of past pathogen exposure could be identified by cataloging public T cell receptors. The T cell repertoires of some 700 subjects were profiled by immunosequencing and related to cytomegalovirus serostatus. In addition to the first cohort of approximately 650 subjects, a separate validation cohort of 120 different subjects was used. To predict cytomegalovirus infection status, the study brought together high-throughput TCR immunosequencing, statistical association of individual TCRs with disease status, and machine learning. A later analysis re-analyzed previously published TCR beta repertoires from roughly 690 donors and added high-resolution HLA genotyping to study TCR occurrence patterns. In the later analysis, no new phenotypic data were used to find candidate immune exposures; instead, reliance was placed on TCR beta sequences and their occurrence across donors. An earlier analysis of 587 of the donors used high-throughput TCR beta sequencing to judge whether each TCR beta V gene segment behaved as functional or pseudogenic. Donor age, sex, ethnicity and CMV serostatus were compiled together with the repertoire data. A later genetic analysis used genome-wide SNP genotypes for 398 of the 666 donors, treating that subset as a discovery cohort. All discovery cohort repertoires had been generated using a single sequencing platform. Both class I and class II loci were covered by HLA typing, at four-digit resolution. The number of donors typed differed by locus, with about 629-630 for A, B, C, DRB1 and DQB1, more than 500 for DQA1, over 600 for DPA1, and around 460 for DPB1. Because of strong linkage in the cohort, roughly five DR-DQ haplotypes were treated as single units for association and clustering. On average, approximately 250,000 unique TCR beta nucleotide sequences were sequenced per donor among a few hundred genotyped donors of the cohort, with 15% to 20% of those sequences being non-productive. Study-wide conclusions, independent of this receptor: Because the 87-base-pair reads could not distinguish some IMGT-functional V segments, including TRBV6-2 and TRBV6-3, those segments were excluded. Several of the top co-occurrence clusters appeared to be linked to parvovirus B19, influenza, CMV and Epstein-Barr virus, according to a later analysis. In a later analysis, most CMV-associated TCR beta chains were found to appear HLA-restricted, with HLA associations seemingly driven largely by CMV exposure. The classifier was reported to diagnose cytomegalovirus status with high specificity and sensitivity in both the original cohort and the validation cohort. In a later genetic analysis, fewer N-insertions in productive TCRs were reported among donors in an Asian-associated ancestry cluster than the roughly 710-donor mean. In a later analysis, HLA-associated TCR beta chains showed more clonal expansion and lower generation probabilities than non-associated chains that were equally common. The only immune exposure information available for the cohort was CMV serostatus. According to the authors, the approach could potentially be generalized to other disease states and immunological phenotypes. Correlated functional status among segregating V segments might be attributable to linkage disequilibrium, but an unknown experimental factor could not be ruled out. A few of the identified cytomegalovirus-associated TCR beta chains were confirmed in vitro to be specific for cytomegalovirus antigens. At a false discovery rate of 0.05, a later analysis linked 15,000 to 20,000 TCR beta sequences to specific HLA alleles. The sequencing pipeline was judged likely to have produced a cluster of highly shared sequence variants as a technical artifact. When HLA alleles, especially DR and DQ, strongly co-occurred, attributing TCR associations to individual alleles was difficult. The study listed over 150 TCR beta chains as associated with cytomegalovirus. Across donors, most TCR sequences were observed very rarely, whereas some public TCRs were present in many individuals. In this cohort, only TCR beta chains were sequenced, and detectable features were limited by the absence of alpha or paired-chain data. Because HLA typing was unavailable for some donors at each locus, only the typed subset was used in association tests. In a later analysis, the rate of TCR association differed among HLA loci, with DRB1 alleles having the most associated TCRs and HLA-C alleles having the fewest. Because counts were too low, fewer than 20 rarely observed V segments, including chromosome 9 orphons, were excluded from the earlier analysis of a few hundred of the donors. A further reported finding was that TCR beta sequences accurately predicted the HLA-A and HLA-B alleles for most subjects in the first cohort. In an earlier analysis of more than 500 of the donors, most TCR beta V segments appeared in productive rearrangements about 87% or about 30% of the time, broadly matching IMGT annotations. A later genetic analysis associated a missense DCLRE1C variant with V-gene and J-gene trimming of TCR beta chains, and an independent cohort replicated the association. Sequencing depth was assumed to be roughly uniform across donors in the presence/absence analyses, though that assumption may not hold.

The CDR3 holds 15 amino acids from the cysteine to the phenylalanine. This entry keeps only the CDR3 DNA: 45 bases, framed from base 1. For CDR1 and CDR2, the germline V gene lists SGDLS and YYNGEE. V gives up 1 base and J gives up 10 bases, and the segment between their germline ends measures 18 bases. About this clone itself: Its antigen is still unknown. Base quality data are lacking; no much larger clone is found one base away.

The library was built by means of the immunoSEQ multiplex PCR assay. A mixture of 60 forward primers for TCR Vbeta segments and 13 reverse primers for TCR Jbeta segments was used in the multiplex PCR. The CDR3 region of rearranged TCR beta genes was amplified from genomic DNA with a multiplex PCR assay. On the Illumina HiSeq System, the amplified TCR beta libraries were sequenced as 87-base-pair reads. The authors' analysis ran thus. In a later analysis, 70 million to 95 million unique TCR beta chains were counted across the approximately 640 repertoires, and roughly 10 million of these chains were shared by at least two donors. A nearest-neighbor algorithm error-corrected the raw reads and collapsed the reads into unique sequences, merging closely related sequences to remove PCR and sequencing errors. CDR3 sequences were aligned to IMGT reference sequences to assign V, D and J gene segments. Each retained sequence needed at least a six-nucleotide match to both a V gene segment and a J gene segment. A rearrangement counted as productive if the CDR3 had no stop codons and remained in frame with V and J, and every other rearrangement counted as non-productive. Following IMGT convention, CDR3 was defined as the stretch from the second conserved V-encoded cysteine to the conserved J-encoded phenylalanine. The earlier analysis of fewer than 700 of the donors excluded sequences that lacked an unambiguous match to a single V gene segment. In an earlier analysis of 587 of the donors, V segments were called functional above 56.7% productive rearrangements and were called segregating when the between-donor standard deviation exceeded 5%. A statistical classification framework was built for diagnosing cytomegalovirus status from the catalog of TCR beta chain sequences. A later analysis assigned V and J genes by comparing TCR nucleotide sequences with IMGT/GENE-DB human TR gene sequences. Using the TCRdist pipeline, a later analysis assigned CDR3 sequences along with most-parsimonious VDJ recombination scenarios. In a later analysis, every TCR beta chain was defined by the combination of its CDR3 amino acid sequence and its V-gene family, and reads without a unique V-gene family were dropped. As a way to deal with suspected cross-contamination and a sequencing artifact, a later analysis dropped roughly 620 nucleotide sequences that were highly shared and had low generation probability. For each public chain, a later analysis derived a clonal expansion index from normalized ranks of inferred template counts within each repertoire. In a later analysis, generation probabilities were computed with a VDJ recombination model fitted to out-of-frame rearrangements, and the resulting probabilities were checked against IGoR. In a later analysis, TCR-TCR, TCR-HLA and TCR-CMV co-occurrence was scored with hypergeometric tests, and a repertoire-size bias correction was applied to TCR pairs. A later analysis estimated false discovery rates by permuting HLA or CMV assignments 20 times. A later analysis grouped co-occurring TCRs with DBSCAN, adding TCRdist sequence similarity when clustering within HLA-allele-positive subsets. Repertoires with fewer than 30,000 or more than 120,000 public chains were left out of co-occurrence clustering, as were four to six repertoires with anomalous nucleotide sharing. The clones in this table, taken by TCRdb from immuneACCESS, are in-frame only. Not every clone is retained; where verified, under half of the shortfall comes from an unresolved V gene, and the cause of the rest is unknown. D and trimming were read from the DNA, whereas the V and J calls and clone size are those reported in that table. A total of approximately 140,000 clones appear in this sample, around 73% of them only once. In total, the top ten clones hold approximately 15% of the sample.

The cohort consisted of fewer than 700 healthy bone marrow donors. At the time of sampling, all cohort members were nominally healthy, though unrecorded immune exposures were likely present. CMV serostatus was recorded as positive for just under 300 and negative for about 50% of the roughly 700 cohort members, whereas no CMV serostatus was recorded for the donor in question. Every donor gave a peripheral blood sample, and the peripheral blood mononuclear cells from that sample were used for TCR beta sequencing. Genomic DNA was extracted from the blood cell samples with the Qiagen DNeasy Blood Extraction Kit.

The rearranged segments are TRBV9 and TRBJ1-5, with TRBD1 perhaps the D gene, on 5 matching bases. The sequencing input was PBMCs. This clonotype originated in a human donor in good health. The DNA reads TGTGCCAGCAGCGTAACCGGGACTGAGATGGGTCCCCAGCATTTT. Its translation is CASSVTGTEMGPQHF.